This TCR beta chain was found in a study of cytomegalovirus exposure and HLA in healthy donors. V was pared by 0 bases and J by 2 bases, with 4 bases of the junction left unmatched. CDR3 size: 17 residues. Germline V gene data show CDR1 as GTSNPN and CDR2 as SVGIG (reference sequence). Primers: 60 Vbeta forward and 13 Jbeta reverse. The method was immunoSEQ multiplex PCR; TCRdb's version includes in-frame clones alone and lacks a portion of them. The data show about 99,000 clones, around 77% seen once. The chain joins TRBV30 to TRBJ2-3, with TRBD2 matching over 14 bases. The TCR was taken from a man aged 40-49 years in good health and CMV-seronegative. The sequenced sample consisted of PBMCs. CDR3 sequence (DNA): TGTGCCTGGAGTGTCGGGACTAGCGGGAGAGCCACAGATACGCAGTATTTT. Translated, it gives CAWSVGTSGRATDTQYF. The whole variable domain, remainder taken from reference TRBV30 and TRBJ2-3, is SQTIHQWPATLVQPVGSPLSLECTVEGTSNPNLYWYRQAAGRGLQLLFYSVGIGQISSEVPQNLSASRPQDRQFILSSKKLLLSDSGFYLCAWSVGTSGRATDTQYFGPGTRLTVL.